One and the same sample provided the 32 T cell receptor beta chains below, sequenced in a study of T cells after yellow fever vaccination. Each CDR3 protein gets one entry after TCRdb re-called the 5' RACE reads with MiXCR. Seen here are approximately 450,000 distinct CDR3 sequences, roughly a sixth observed once, and the top ten hold roughly 19%. The material was PBMCs, obtained before the yellow fever booster vaccination. The source of these receptors is a man aged 18 to 30 who received the YFV17D yellow fever vaccine.

The chain couples TRBV4-3 to TRBJ1-2; TRBD1 matches at 7 bases. Germline-derived CDR1 and CDR2 are LGHNA and YSLEER. Germline trimming cut 4 bases from V and 11 bases from J; bases unmatched to any gene: 10. This CDR3 is 13 amino acids long. The CDR3: CASSLGTDKDYTF. The CDR3 DNA reads TGCGCCAGCAGCCTCGGGACAGATAAAGATTACACCTTC.

There are a few counts of this clonotype. The chain recombines TRBV12-3 or TRBV12-4 with TRBJ2-3, with D perhaps assigned TRBD1 or TRBD2 (5 bases each). The CDR3 has 14 amino acids. V was trimmed by 6 bases and J by 3 bases, leaving 13 bases between them. DNA for the CDR3: TGTGCCAGCAGGACGTGGGGGTCGACAGATACGCAGTATTTT. Its protein product is CASRTWGSTDTQYF.

This chain connects TRBV2 to TRBJ2-5; D remains ambiguous. CDR3 length: 13 amino acids. CDR1 SNHLY and CDR2 FYNNEI come from the germline V gene. The V end was cut by 8 bases, the J end by 2 bases, with 12 bases between. The CDR3, as DNA: TGTGCCAGCGGGTTCGCAGGTCAAGAGACCCAGTACTTC. Translation: CASGFAGQETQYF.

The sample holds many counts of this clonotype. The genes are TRBV10-3 and TRBJ1-2; TRBD1 might be the D (5 bases). Germline CDR1 ENHRY, CDR2 SYGVKD. V lost 4 bases to trimming and J lost 6 bases, with 12 bases between them. CDR3 size: 13 residues. This CDR3 is CAISGVGLDGYTF. The CDR3 DNA sequence: TGTGCCATCAGTGGTGTGGGGCTGGATGGCTACACCTTC.

The V and J genes are TRBV10-3 and TRBJ1-5; D remains ambiguous. This CDR3 is built from 15 residues. Germline V gene data show CDR1 as ENHRY and CDR2 as SYGVKD. V lost 6 bases and J 0 bases, leaving 12 bases between the germline ends. CDR3 DNA sequence: TGTGCCATCAGCCAAGGTCGCGATAGCAATCAGCCCCAGCATTTT. Translating it yields CAISQGRDSNQPQHF.

The chain couples TRBV27 to TRBJ2-3; D is unclear. This CDR3 contains 13 residues. Trimming stripped 5 bases from V and 4 bases from J, with 10 bases between. CDR1 MNHEY and CDR2 SMNVEV come from the germline V gene (reference sequence). The CDR3 DNA follows: TGTGCCAGCAGTCCTACTTGGGCAGATACGCAGTATTTT. Translating it yields CASSPTWADTQYF.

The V call is TRBV12-3 or TRBV12-4, the J call TRBJ2-5; D gene unclear. This CDR3 contains 15 residues. Trimming took off 6 bases at V and 1 base at J, with 15 bases between the two ends. CDR3 protein: CASSISLGSQETQYF. In DNA form, the CDR3 reads TGTGCCAGCAGCATCTCGTTGGGATCCCAAGAGACCCAGTACTTC.

J is TRBJ2-3 and V is TRBV4-3; D unresolved. The CDR3 is 14 amino acids. Trimming took off 4 bases at V and 6 bases at J, with 14 bases between the two ends. CDR1 is LGHNA and CDR2 is YSLEER in the germline V gene. The CDR3 DNA sequence: TGCGCCAGCAGCCCAGAAGGGCAAACCGATACGCAGTATTTT. As protein: CASSPEGQTDTQYF.

The chain couples TRBV12-3 or TRBV12-4 to TRBJ1-5; a weak D match, TRBD1 (6 bases). V lost 6 bases and J lost 1, with 13 bases in between. This CDR3 region has 15 residues. For the CDR3, the DNA is TGTGCCAGCAGACCGGGACAAATGAGCAATCAGCCCCAGCATTTT. The encoded protein is CASRPGQMSNQPQHF.

This clonotype was detected a few times. The J gene is TRBJ2-2, the V gene TRBV12-5; TRBD1 agrees at 9 bases. The germline V gene encodes CDR1 LGHNT and CDR2 FRNRAP. V was clipped by 6 bases and J by 0 bases; unmatched bases: 5. This CDR3 comprises 16 residues. CDR3 sequence (DNA): TGTGCTAGTGGCACCGGGACAGGGCCGAACACCGGGGAGCTGTTTTTT. Encoded protein: CASGTGTGPNTGELFF.

V gene TRBV12-3 or TRBV12-4 combines with J gene TRBJ2-7, with D perhaps matching TRBD2 (5 bases). Trimming took 5 bases from V and 6 from J, leaving 17 bases between them. This CDR3 has 14 amino acids. The CDR3 spells CASSPDPSGGEQYF. CDR3 DNA sequence: TGTGCCAGCAGTCCCGATCCCTCAGGAGGCGAGCAGTACTTC.

In this sample, this clonotype turned up a few times. The chain combines TRBV5-1 with TRBJ2-3; D gene uncertain. Per germline, CDR1 SGHRS and CDR2 YFSETQ. The V and J ends lost 7 bases and 1 base respectively, with 10 bases between them. The CDR3 covers 13 residues. The CDR3 DNA reads TGCGCCAGCGGGCCGTCAGGCACAGATACGCAGTATTTT. It codes for CASGPSGTDTQYF.

This clonotype showed up just a few times. The chain combines TRBV7-2 with TRBJ1-1; D is uncertain. This CDR3 has 11 residues. Between the trimmed V and J ends, which lost 7 bases and 4 bases, there was a span of 7 bases. Germline CDR1 SGHTA, CDR2 FQGNSA. The CDR3 sequence is CASTELTEAFF. Written as DNA, the CDR3 is TGTGCCAGCACGGAGCTCACTGAAGCTTTCTTT.

This clonotype was recorded at least ten times. This chain links TRBV20-1 with TRBJ2-5; D might be TRBD2 (5 bases). Trimming pared 6 bases from V and 2 bases from J, leaving 13 bases between. CDR3 length: 13 residues. CDR1 is DFQATT, CDR2 SNEGSKA, per germline (reference sequence). CDR3 in DNA: TGCAGTGCCTTGTCCCGGGGTCAAGAGACCCAGTACTTC. It translates to CSALSRGQETQYF.

This clonotype turned up a few times. The rearrangement joins TRBV27 to TRBJ1-1; 10 bases map to TRBD1. In germline, CDR1 is MNHEY, CDR2 SMNVEV (reference sequence). The V segment lost 6 bases and the J segment 7 bases; nucleotides outside the gene matches: 11. The CDR3 spans 15 residues. CDR3 sequence: CASSPLRQGADEAFF. The CDR3 DNA reads TGTGCCAGCAGCCCTCTTCGACAGGGGGCAGATGAAGCTTTCTTT.

This clonotype was counted between two and nine times. This chain joins TRBV5-1 and TRBJ2-1, with D perhaps matching TRBD1 (5 bases). Germline V CDR1 and CDR2: SGHRS, YFSETQ. The CDR3 has 14 residues. The V end lost 5 bases, the J end lost 9 bases, and 18 bases lay between the germline ends. The CDR3 bases are TGCGCCAGCAGAAGGACAACCGAATCGGTTGAGCAGTTCTTC. It yields the protein CASRRTTESVEQFF.

This chain connects TRBV6-2 or TRBV6-3 to TRBJ2-5; possibly TRBD1 for D (6 bases). Germline V gene data show CDR1 as MNHEY and CDR2 as SVGEGT. There are 14 residues in the CDR3. Between the trimmed V and J ends, which lost 5 bases and 5 bases, there was a span of 15 bases. CDR3 region: CASSQGQPRETQYF. CDR3 DNA sequence: TGTGCCAGCAGTCAAGGACAGCCCCGGGAGACCCAGTACTTC.

The table lists this clonotype with many counts. The chain joins TRBV19 to TRBJ1-5; D is perhaps TRBD1 (5 bases). Looked up from germline, CDR1 is LNHDA and CDR2 is SQIVND (reference sequence). The length of the CDR3 is 18 residues. The V end lost 3 bases, the J end lost 1 base, and 19 bases lay between the germline ends. CDR3 region: CASSILSIGGGSNQPQHF. The CDR3 DNA is TGTGCCAGTAGTATCCTCTCCATCGGCGGGGGGAGCAATCAGCCCCAGCATTTT. Using reference TRBV19 and TRBJ1-5 for the parts outside the CDR3, the full variable domain is DGGITQSPKYLFRKEGQNVTLSCEQNLNHDAMYWYRQDPGQGLRLIYYSQIVNDFQKGDIAEGYSVSREKKESFPLTVTSAQKNPTAFYLCASSILSIGGGSNQPQHFGDGTRLSIL.

CDR3 residues: CATSRVRQRGYNEQFF. The DNA for the CDR3 is TGTGCCACCAGCAGAGTAAGACAGCGGGGGTACAATGAGCAGTTCTTC. The V call is TRBV15, the J call TRBJ2-1; 8 bases match TRBD2. V shed 1 base, J shed 4 bases, and the junction held 6 bases outside the gene matches. Germline V gene data show CDR1 as LNHNV and CDR2 as YYDKDF (reference sequence). The CDR3 runs to 16 residues.

The rearrangement joins TRBV4-3 to TRBJ2-7; D is unclear. Per germline, CDR1 LGHNA and CDR2 YSLEER. The CDR3 is 15 residues long. V dropped 0 bases and J dropped 4 bases, with 13 bases sitting between them. CDR3 sequence reads: CASSQEAQTGYEQYF. For the CDR3, the DNA is TGCGCCAGCAGCCAAGAGGCCCAGACTGGTTACGAGCAGTACTTC.

Only a few counts were recorded for this clonotype. This chain links TRBV15 with TRBJ2-1, with 8 bases aligning to TRBD2. This CDR3 has 15 amino acids. Germline CDR1 is LNHNV and CDR2 is YYDKDF (reference sequence). The V gene end was trimmed by 8 bases and the J gene end by 0 bases; junction bases not matched to a gene: 6. The CDR3, as DNA: TGTGCCACCTCGATAGCGGGGAGCTCCTACAATGAGCAGTTCTTC. It translates to CATSIAGSSYNEQFF.

J is TRBJ2-2 and V is TRBV4-3, with 7 positions matching TRBD1. The trim removed 0 bases at V and 1 base at J, leaving 2 bases unmatched. This CDR3 contains 16 residues. Germline CDR1 LGHNA, CDR2 YSLEER. CDR3 coding DNA: TGCGCCAGCAGCCAAGAAAGACAGGGGAACACCGGGGAGCTGTTTTTT. This encodes CASSQERQGNTGELFF.

This clonotype was picked up a small number of times. The chain couples TRBV5-1 to TRBJ2-7; the match to TRBD2 covers 11 bases. This CDR3 has 15 residues. CDR1 is SGHRS, CDR2 YFSETQ, per germline. J gave up 3 bases and V 3 bases, and 5 bases lay outside the gene matches. CDR3 in amino acids: CASSSSGGKIYEQYV. The CDR3 bases are TGCGCCAGCAGCTCTAGCGGGGGGAAGATCTACGAGCAGTACGTC.

This chain links TRBV5-1 with TRBJ2-2; no reliable D call. Trimming took off 0 bases at V and 4 bases at J, with 7 bases between the two ends. This CDR3 region has 14 residues. The germline V gene has CDR1 SGHRS and CDR2 YFSETQ. The CDR3 DNA sequence: TGCGCCAGCAGCTTGGCCTCGCCCACCGGGGAGCTGTTTTTT. It codes for CASSLASPTGELFF.

The chain carries TRBV4-1 and TRBJ1-2; 11 bases map to TRBD1. The CDR3 totals 13 residues. V gave up 8 bases and J gave up 8 bases; unmatched junction bases: 7. CDR1 is MGHRA and CDR2 is YSYEKL in the germline V gene. This CDR3 reads CASLGQGALGYTF. The CDR3 DNA reads TGCGCCAGCCTCGGACAGGGGGCGCTGGGCTACACCTTC.

There are a few counts of this clonotype. V is TRBV7-3 and J is TRBJ2-1, with 8 positions matching TRBD2. V was clipped by 5 bases and J by 11 bases; unmatched bases: 11. This CDR3 comprises 14 residues. Germline lookup yields CDR1 SGHTA and CDR2 FQGTGA. CDR3 in amino acids: CASSPGGSGVQQFF. The CDR3 DNA reads as TGTGCCAGCAGCCCTGGGGGTAGCGGGGTCCAGCAGTTCTTC.

In its sample, this clonotype was seen a few times. V gene TRBV20-1 combines with J gene TRBJ1-5; the D is unclear. CDR3 length: 13 amino acids. Trimming shortened V by 3 bases and J by 7 bases, and 13 bases separated the two germline ends. Germline V gene data show CDR1 as DFQATT and CDR2 as SNEGSKA (reference sequence). CDR3 protein: CSASNTPGQPQHF. For the CDR3, the DNA is TGCAGTGCTAGTAATACCCCCGGGCAGCCCCAGCATTTT.

There are many counts of this clonotype. The V gene is TRBV6-2 or TRBV6-3, the J gene TRBJ2-1; tentatively, D is TRBD2 (5 bases). The V and J ends lost 0 bases and 6 bases respectively, with 15 bases between them. The CDR3 has 16 amino acids. Germline V lookup: CDR1 MNHEY, CDR2 SVGEGT. The CDR3 region has the DNA TGTGCCAGCAGTTACTCTGCGGGCCCCCTGGTCAATGAGCAGTTCTTC. Its protein product is CASSYSAGPLVNEQFF.

This clonotype came up once. Germline and junction disagree at one end, which may indicate a read error. This sequence joins TRBV10-2 and TRBJ2-7; possible D gene TRBD2, 5 bases. From germline, CDR1 is WSHSY and CDR2 SAAADI. There are 11 residues in the CDR3. The CDR3 spells CACSEGYEQYF. The CDR3, as DNA: TGCGCCTGCAGTGAGGGCTACGAGCAGTACTTC.

This clonotype was seen more than once but under ten times. V is TRBV5-1 and J is TRBJ1-4; the D is unclear. V was trimmed by 0 bases and J by 6 bases, leaving 15 bases between them. The germline gives CDR1 SGHRS, CDR2 YFSETQ. This CDR3 has 16 amino acids. CDR3 amino acids: CASSLVVGVGYEKLFF. CDR3 nucleotide sequence: TGCGCCAGCAGCTTGGTCGTCGGGGTGGGGTATGAAAAACTGTTTTTT.

This clonotype turned up a few times. The genes are TRBV10-3 and TRBJ2-5; tentatively, D is TRBD1 (5 bases). Germline-derived CDR1 and CDR2 are ENHRY and SYGVKD. With 2 bases removed from V and 4 bases from J, the gap between germline ends came to 5 bases. The CDR3 consists of 12 residues. The CDR3 loop is CAISEGAETQYF. CDR3 DNA sequence: TGTGCCATCAGTGAGGGGGCAGAGACCCAGTACTTC.

V usage is TRBV5-1 and J usage is TRBJ2-1, with D perhaps TRBD1 or TRBD2 (5 bases each). The ends were cut back, 5 bases at V and 0 bases at J, with 12 bases in the middle. The CDR3 covers 15 residues. Germline CDR1 SGHRS, CDR2 YFSETQ. The DNA for the CDR3 is TGCGCCAGCAGTGGGGGAGCGCCCTCCTACAATGAGCAGTTCTTC. Encoded protein: CASSGGAPSYNEQFF.